Listed below are T cell receptor beta chains from one sample, sequenced in a study of identical twins. TCRdb analysed the 5' RACE reads with MiXCR anew, one entry per CDR3 protein. The sample lists around 550,000 distinct CDR3 sequences; roughly 15% were seen once. Separately, the same data were catalogued under a study of yellow fever vaccine responses in identical twins.

The source material was CD4+ T cells sorted from blood. These receptors all come from a woman between 18 and 30 years old in good health. The conserved cysteine and the conserved F or W are not part of the CDR3 here. A D gene is named only where the DNA matches it firmly.

CDR3aa: ASSSFGQVPY
d_gene: TRBD1
v_gene: TRBV7-9
j_gene: TRBJ2-3

CDR3aa: ASSLARSGNSYNEQF
d_gene: -
v_gene: TRBV7-8
j_gene: TRBJ2-1

CDR3aa: ASSQDQGELF
d_gene: -
v_gene: TRBV3-1
j_gene: TRBJ2-2

CDR3aa: ASSSGVPPETQY
d_gene: -
v_gene: TRBV7-9
j_gene: TRBJ2-5

CDR3aa: ASSLTGGKNIQY
d_gene: TRBD2
v_gene: TRBV7-9
j_gene: TRBJ2-4

CDR3aa: ASSFRDRTDTQY
d_gene: -
v_gene: TRBV5-5
j_gene: TRBJ2-3

CDR3aa: ASSSLAGVTYNEQF
d_gene: TRBD2
v_gene: TRBV6-2/TRBV6-3
j_gene: TRBJ2-1

CDR3aa: CARDQAGGYGIEAF
d_gene: -
v_gene: TRBV20-1
j_gene: TRBJ1-1

CDR3aa: ASRPVSALNTEAF
d_gene: -
v_gene: TRBV5-1
j_gene: TRBJ1-1

CDR3aa: ASSSRASAPDTQY
d_gene: -
v_gene: TRBV7-9
j_gene: TRBJ2-3

CDR3aa: ASSFGGMLYEQY
d_gene: -
v_gene: TRBV7-2
j_gene: TRBJ2-7

CDR3aa: ASQGTGAFYGYT
d_gene: TRBD1
v_gene: TRBV6-6
j_gene: TRBJ1-2

CDR3aa: ASSLLRSEAF
d_gene: -
v_gene: TRBV12-3/TRBV12-4
j_gene: TRBJ1-1

CDR3aa: ASSFSGGVETGELF
d_gene: TRBD1
v_gene: TRBV12-3/TRBV12-4
j_gene: TRBJ2-2

CDR3aa: ASSPSRGRADTQY
d_gene: -
v_gene: TRBV5-1
j_gene: TRBJ2-3

CDR3aa: SVLLGVVSYNEQF
d_gene: -
v_gene: TRBV29-1
j_gene: TRBJ2-1

CDR3aa: ATSARTSGSLGEQF
d_gene: TRBD2
v_gene: TRBV24-1
j_gene: TRBJ2-1

CDR3aa: SVVGEGRYNEQF
d_gene: TRBD2
v_gene: TRBV29-1
j_gene: TRBJ2-1

CDR3aa: ASKDEGYKAF
d_gene: -
v_gene: TRBV19
j_gene: TRBJ1-1

CDR3aa: ASSGTGTKQY
d_gene: TRBD1
v_gene: TRBV6-5
j_gene: TRBJ2-7

CDR3aa: ASSLDRGILSGDTGELF
d_gene: TRBD1
v_gene: TRBV5-1
j_gene: TRBJ2-2

CDR3aa: ASSEPTLGRLRQY
d_gene: -
v_gene: TRBV2
j_gene: TRBJ2-7

CDR3aa: ASSVVGESTGELF
d_gene: -
v_gene: TRBV9
j_gene: TRBJ2-2

CDR3aa: ASSPGRDTGELF
d_gene: TRBD2
v_gene: TRBV12-3/TRBV12-4
j_gene: TRBJ2-2

CDR3aa: ASSRKVSYNEQF
d_gene: -
v_gene: TRBV14
j_gene: TRBJ2-1

CDR3aa: ASSPGTGSETQY
d_gene: TRBD1
v_gene: TRBV5-6
j_gene: TRBJ2-5

CDR3aa: ASSHGSSGNTGELF
d_gene: TRBD2
v_gene: TRBV3-1
j_gene: TRBJ2-2

CDR3aa: ASRTLLALNTGELF
d_gene: -
v_gene: TRBV12-3/TRBV12-4
j_gene: TRBJ2-2

CDR3aa: ASSNQRTGELF
d_gene: -
v_gene: TRBV12-3/TRBV12-4
j_gene: TRBJ2-2

CDR3aa: ASSLEFVGTDTQY
d_gene: -
v_gene: TRBV18
j_gene: TRBJ2-3

CDR3aa: SAPHLQGGTDTQY
d_gene: -
v_gene: TRBV20-1
j_gene: TRBJ2-3

CDR3aa: SEMTGVNTDTQY
d_gene: TRBD1
v_gene: TRBV29-1
j_gene: TRBJ2-3

CDR3aa: ASSFNPRETQY
d_gene: -
v_gene: TRBV12-3/TRBV12-4
j_gene: TRBJ2-5